This T cell receptor beta chain appears in the sequencing data of a study of T cell clones after liver transplantation (dated by TCRdb to the late 2010s). Context from the whole study: ITN030ST, the source of the samples, was a randomized trial that attempted immunosuppression withdrawal within 2 years of liver transplantation. Of the eight recipients, a few were HCV-positive, while the remaining recipients had been transplanted for non-autoimmune, non-viral indications. Blood samples were collected pre-transplant, pre-randomization before withdrawal, and post-randomization after either complete withdrawal or failed withdrawal. No induction therapy was given to the subjects, and standard immunosuppression was administered until randomization at 12-24 months post-transplant. As an antigen-independent comparator for the donor-reactive sequences, third party-reactive TCRbeta sequences from pre-transplant MLRs were identified as well. Of the 8 liver transplant recipients making up the studied cohort, 3 were classified as tolerant and 5 as non-tolerant. Tolerance was defined as complete immunosuppression withdrawal for at least one year with no rise in liver enzymes beyond twice the upper limit of normal. After a pre-transplant mixed lymphocyte reaction, TCRbeta sequencing was used to pinpoint donor-reactive T cell clones, which were subsequently tracked in post-transplant blood.

Overall study results and their limits: Because no allograft tissue specimens were available, donor-reactive T cells may have migrated into the graft instead of being deleted. In most of the 8 subjects, circulating donor-reactive CD4 TCRbeta sequences decreased significantly after transplant, regardless of tolerance or HCV status. Conclusions were preliminary, limited by small, heterogeneous patient numbers and non-standardized post-transplant time points. When repertoire turnover was taken into account, detection of donor-reactive sequences was significantly reduced in 7 of 8 subjects for CD4 and in 8 of 8 subjects for CD8. Donor-reactive sequences declined more than third party-reactive ones, suggesting partial antigen-specific deletion unrelated to withdrawal success. In a couple of subjects, low numbers of available donor cells limited the measurable donor-reactive repertoire.

Unstimulated PBMCs, after thawing, were stained for CD3, CD4 and CD8 and then FACS-sorted into CD3+CD4+ and CD3+CD8+ populations. Each of the 8 studied subjects was randomized to immunosuppression withdrawal. Genomic DNA was isolated with the Qiagen DNeasy Blood and Tissue Kit. V and J are truncated by 6 bases and 4 bases respectively, leaving an intervening sequence of 9 bases. CDR1 LNHDA and CDR2 SQIVND were looked up in the germline V gene (reference sequence). Counted from cysteine to phenylalanine, this CDR3 has 13 amino acids. The DNA shown is the 39-base CDR3, in frame from base 1. Only one count was recorded for this clone. It lacks a known antigen. No base qualities exist here, and no much larger clone lies one base off it. Frozen genomic DNA underwent high-throughput TCRbeta CDR3 sequencing by immunoSEQ, including PCR amplification, mapping, bias correction and internal controls. The published analysis was carried out like this. Productive rearrangements were retained, and unique TCRbeta sequences were defined by the CDR3 nucleotide sequence together with the V and J gene. Donor-reactive sequences required at least 5-fold expansion in CFSE-low cells versus unstimulated pre-transplant cells and at least 0.01% frequency. Minimum frequency thresholds were set for each subject based on the unstimulated sample with the lowest template count, ensuring at least 90% detection power. Jensen-Shannon divergence between the top 1000 TCRbeta sequences post- versus pre-transplant served as the measure of repertoire turnover. Changes in detection of donor-reactive sequences were assessed with two-sided Fisher's exact tests. The immuneACCESS repertoire file appears here via TCRdb, limited to in-frame rearrangements. These files lack a portion of the clones; in checked studies, under half of the deficit traces to unresolved V genes, and the cause of the others is not known. That table is the source of V, J and clone size, and D and trimming were worked out from the DNA. The sample yields about 45,000 clones; about 86% were counted once. Of the sample, almost 2.5% falls within the top ten clones.

This receptor was obtained from a human patient who received a liver transplant. After transplantation, some T cells may belong to the graft donor instead of the recipient. This material consisted of CD4+ T cells from blood, taken 24 months after liver transplant. The V and J segments used are TRBV19 and TRBJ1-4; the D gene cannot be named for sure. The DNA sequence follows: TGTGCCAGTAGGCCCCGGGATAATGAAAAACTGTTTTTT. The resulting protein is CASRPRDNEKLFF.